This T cell receptor beta chain is from a study of regulatory T cells in long-lasting Graves disease. Across the whole study: Graves' cases, newly diagnosed, had used antithyroid drugs under 3 months.

Study observations and caveats: Reduced TCR diversity was observed in persistent Graves' patients versus newly diagnosed patients.

Time point noted: newly diagnosed GD, antithyroid drugs for less than 3 months. Following extraction of RNA from PBMCs, that RNA was used to make the TCR library. Remarks on this clonotype: Its specificity is unknown.

Arm-PCR of CDR3 regions and iRepertoire HTBI primers were the basis on which TCR beta libraries were built. TCRdb re-called the multiplex PCR reads with MiXCR, one entry per CDR3 protein. The table includes approximately 540,000 distinct CDR3 sequences, around 12% detected once. The sample was also reused in another study, on T cells in Graves' hyperthyroidism and ophthalmopathy. That report adds: A set of HTBI primers served as the primers for a first-round RT-PCR of the TCR CDR3.

The sample in question was peripheral blood mononuclear cells (PBMCs), obtained at new diagnosis, from a patient treated with antithyroid drugs. This receptor was taken from a woman in her 30s with Graves disease.

CDR3 nucleotide sequence: TGTGCCAGTAGTATAATCTCTATCAGGGAGGAGAGCACAGATACGCAGTATTTT. This translates into CASSIISIREESTDTQYF. The rearrangement joins TRBV19 to TRBJ2-3; tentative D call: TRBD2 (6 bases). There are 18 residues in the CDR3. V was clipped by 2 bases and J by 0 bases, with 18 bases between them. Germline CDR1 reads LNHDA; CDR2 reads SQIVND (reference sequence). The complete variable domain, with remaining parts taken from reference TRBV19 and TRBJ2-3, reads DGGITQSPKYLFRKEGQNVTLSCEQNLNHDAMYWYRQDPGQGLRLIYYSQIVNDFQKGDIAEGYSVSREKKESFPLTVTSAQKNPTAFYLCASSIISIREESTDTQYFGPGTRLTVL.